Sequencing of this TCR beta chain was carried out in a study of long-term antiretroviral therapy in people with HIV. Investigators performed immunoSEQ version v3.0 at survey level. Produced via immunoSEQ multiplex PCR; TCRdb's table is partial and in-frame only. Of about 25,000 clones in the sample, around 83% were seen once. Sequencing was performed on unsorted PBMCs, taken 3 years after starting antiretroviral therapy. This clonotype was obtained from a man between 18 and 29 years old with HIV.

CDR3 DNA: TGTGCCAGCAGCCGGACTGGAAACACCGGGGAGCTGTTTTTT. This sequence encodes CASSRTGNTGELFF. The chain is built from TRBV7-9 and TRBJ2-2; D possibly corresponds to TRBD2 (5 bases). V was cut by 5 bases and J by 2 bases, with 9 bases left in between. This CDR3 contains 14 residues. CDR1 and CDR2 from the germline V gene are SEHNR and FQNEAQ (reference sequence).